Presented here are 22 T cell receptor beta chains from one specimen sequenced in a study of cytomegalovirus exposure and HLA in healthy donors. Generated by immunoSEQ multiplex PCR, the TCRdb table keeps only in-frame clones and is missing some. The sample lists more than 200,000 clones, roughly 88% occurring once. Material for sequencing was PBMCs. The receptors were gathered from a woman aged 25 to 39 in good health and CMV-seronegative.

V and J are TRBV11-2 and TRBJ2-7; 9 bases are a match to TRBD1. The CDR3 contains 16 residues. Germline values: CDR1 SGHAT, CDR2 FQNNGV. Trimming at V came to 5 bases and at J to 2 bases, leaving 10 bases not matched to a gene. In nucleotides, the CDR3 is TGTGCCAGCAGCCCCCTCACGGGACAGGGACCCTACGAGCAGTACTTC. Residues: CASSPLTGQGPYEQYF. Full variable domain (remainder filled in from reference TRBV11-2 and TRBJ2-7): EAGVAQSPRYKIIEKRQSVAFWCNPISGHATLYWYQQILGQGPKLLIQFQNNGVVDDSQLPKDRFSAERLKGVDSTLKIQPAKLEDSAVYLCASSPLTGQGPYEQYFGPGTRLTVT.

This clone was found a few times. The chain combines TRBV19 with TRBJ2-2, with a possible D match to TRBD1 (5 bases). The CDR3 covers 14 residues. Trimming cost V 3 bases and J 2 bases, with 7 bases left between them. From germline, CDR1 is LNHDA and CDR2 SQIVND (reference sequence). CDR3 DNA: TGTGCCAGTAGTATCAGGGATAACACCGGGGAGCTGTTTTTT. It specifies CASSIRDNTGELFF. The whole variable domain, filled in from reference TRBV19 and TRBJ2-2, reads DGGITQSPKYLFRKEGQNVTLSCEQNLNHDAMYWYRQDPGQGLRLIYYSQIVNDFQKGDIAEGYSVSREKKESFPLTVTSAQKNPTAFYLCASSIRDNTGELFFGEGSRLTVL.

In its sample, this clone was seen once. The gene calls are TRBV5-6 and TRBJ2-3; unclear D gene. The CDR3 length is 13 residues. Trimming removed 5 bases from V and 3 bases from J, with 10 bases in between. From germline, CDR1 is SGHDT and CDR2 YYEEEE. The CDR3: CASSPDQTDTQYF. Here the CDR3 DNA reads TGTGCCAGCAGTCCGGACCAAACAGATACGCAGTATTTT.

The rearrangement links TRBV7-2 to TRBJ1-3; D is uncertain. The CDR3 spans 11 residues. Trimming removed 3 bases from V and 3 bases from J, with 0 bases in between. Germline-derived CDR1 and CDR2 are SGHTA and FQGNSA. As DNA, the CDR3 is TGTGCCAGCAGCTTTGGAAACACCATATATTTT. Protein sequence: CASSFGNTIYF.

DNA for the CDR3: TGCGCCAGCAGCTCTGGCATCCTAGCGGTGCAAGCGAACACCGGGGAGCTGTTTTTT. Amino acid sequence: CASSSGILAVQANTGELFF. The chain has TRBV5-1 and TRBJ2-2; 7 positions agree with TRBD2. CDR1 and CDR2 (germline): SGHRS, YFSETQ. J was trimmed by 0 bases and V by 3 bases; bases with no gene match: 14. This CDR3 is built from 19 residues.

Comments on this clone: The identical CDR3 is also encoded by other nucleotide sequences in the sample. The J gene is TRBJ2-1, the V gene TRBV28; TRBD2 agrees at 8 bases. Per the germline V gene, CDR1 is MDHEN and CDR2 is SYDVKM. J gave up 4 bases and V 3 bases, and 2 bases lay outside the gene matches. The length of the CDR3 is 14 residues. CDR3 coding DNA: TGTGCCAGCAGTTTGAGCGGGAGTTACAATGAGCAGTTCTTC. This translates into CASSLSGSYNEQFF.

The genes are TRBV27 and TRBJ2-1, with 8 bases lining up with TRBD2. Germline V lookup: CDR1 MNHEY, CDR2 SMNVEV (reference sequence). After removal of 2 bases from V and 5 bases from J, the junction contained 11 bases not matched to a gene. There are 17 residues in the CDR3. CDR3 amino acids: CASSLGPSGHTNNEQFF. The CDR3 DNA is TGTGCCAGCAGTTTAGGCCCTAGCGGGCATACTAACAATGAGCAGTTCTTC.

The chain couples TRBV19 to TRBJ2-7, with unresolved D. V was clipped by 1 base and J by 3 bases, with 13 bases between them. The CDR3 sequence is 15 residues long. Germline loops: CDR1 LNHDA, CDR2 SQIVND (reference sequence). CDR3 sequence (DNA): TGTGCCAGTAGTATAGCGGCAGGAGCCCGCTACGAGCAGTACTTC. Translated: CASSIAAGARYEQYF.

The chain couples TRBV28 to TRBJ1-4; D is unresolved. Trimming left V 2 bases short and J 5 bases short, with 9 bases between. Germline values: CDR1 MDHEN, CDR2 SYDVKM. This CDR3 contains 14 residues. The CDR3, as DNA: TGTGCCAGCAGTTTACGCGGGGTAAATGAAAAACTGTTTTTT. Translating gives CASSLRGVNEKLFF.

The chain employs TRBV4-1 and TRBJ2-7; 8 nucleotides align to TRBD2. Germline assignment: CDR1 MGHRA and CDR2 YSYEKL. With V trimmed by 0 bases and J by 7 bases, 8 bases remained unmatched. The CDR3 covers 15 residues. CDR3 loop: CASSQDGAGGGEQYF. CDR3 in DNA: TGCGCCAGCAGCCAAGATGGCGCGGGCGGGGGGGAGCAGTACTTC.

V usage is TRBV29-1 and J usage is TRBJ2-7; 10 bases match TRBD1. With 7 bases clipped from V and 4 bases from J, the junction kept 4 bases outside the gene matches. The germline CDR1 and CDR2 sequences are SQVTM and ANQGSEA. This CDR3 contains 12 residues. In DNA form, the CDR3 reads TGCAGCGGCCGACAGGGGGCTTACGAGCAGTACTTC. Amino acids: CSGRQGAYEQYF.

This clone was counted a single time. This chain uses TRBV28 with TRBJ1-2; TRBD1 matches 8 bases. CDR1 is MDHEN and CDR2 is SYDVKM in the germline V gene. Trimming took 3 bases from V and 6 from J; bases not matched to a gene: 9. This CDR3 has 15 amino acids. The CDR3 here is CASSFLDRARDGYTF. The CDR3 DNA sequence: TGTGCCAGCAGTTTTTTGGACAGGGCGAGGGATGGCTACACCTTC.

The chain uses TRBV28 and TRBJ1-4, with D hard to call. Germline loops: CDR1 MDHEN, CDR2 SYDVKM. V dropped 3 bases and J dropped 0 bases, with 5 bases sitting between them. This CDR3 has 14 residues. The CDR3 sequence: CASSLTATNEKLFF. As DNA, the CDR3 is TGTGCCAGCAGTTTGACCGCAACTAATGAAAAACTGTTTTTT.

The genes are TRBV19 and TRBJ1-1; 10 positions agree with TRBD1. This CDR3 contains 19 residues. CDR1 LNHDA and CDR2 SQIVND come from the germline V gene (reference sequence). Unmatched junction bases numbered 16, after V lost 6 bases and J lost 0 bases. The CDR3 protein is CASSRVRDRGLLLNTEAFF. The CDR3 nucleotides are TGTGCCAGTAGCAGGGTACGGGACAGGGGTCTATTATTGAACACTGAAGCTTTCTTT.

V and J are TRBV7-9 and TRBJ2-1; 8 bases line up with TRBD1. The CDR3 consists of 15 residues. Unmatched junction bases numbered 9, after V lost 5 bases and J lost 6 bases. Germline V gene sequence: CDR1 SEHNR, CDR2 FQNEAQ (reference sequence). The CDR3 region is CASSHTDRVFNEQFF. CDR3 coding DNA: TGTGCCAGCAGCCATACGGACAGGGTTTTCAATGAGCAGTTCTTC.

This rearrangement joins TRBV27 to TRBJ2-3, with D unclear. The CDR3 totals 16 residues. Germline V lookup: CDR1 MNHEY, CDR2 SMNVEV (reference sequence). Trimming left V 0 bases short and J 2 bases short, with 12 bases between. The CDR3, as DNA: TGTGCCAGCAGTTTATCCCACACGGCTGACACAGATACGCAGTATTTT. Protein product: CASSLSHTADTDTQYF.

The CDR3 protein is CASSSDGMGPQHF. The CDR3 DNA follows: TGTGCCAGCAGCTCGGACGGGATGGGGCCCCAGCATTTT. This chain links TRBV11-2 with TRBJ1-5; the D is unclear. V shed 4 bases and J shed 9 bases, with 13 bases lying between them. Germline loops: CDR1 SGHAT, CDR2 FQNNGV. CDR3 length: 13 residues.

This clone was seen once. This chain uses TRBV28 with TRBJ2-7; TRBD1 might be the D (6 bases). This CDR3 is built from 16 residues. Germline lookup yields CDR1 MDHEN and CDR2 SYDVKM. V lost 6 bases and J lost 4, with 22 bases in between. The CDR3: CASRTLRQASGYEQYF. The CDR3 bases are TGTGCCAGCAGGACCCTTCGACAGGCCTCGGGGTACGAGCAGTACTTC.

The rearrangement uses TRBV27 and TRBJ2-7, with TRBD1 matching 7 bases. V was clipped by 4 bases and J by 4 bases; unmatched bases: 7. Germline CDR1 reads MNHEY; CDR2 reads SMNVEV (reference sequence). The CDR3 is made up of 14 amino acids. This CDR3 is CASSWGRQGYEQYF. CDR3 nucleotide sequence: TGTGCCAGCAGTTGGGGGCGACAGGGTTACGAGCAGTACTTC.

J is TRBJ2-7 and V is TRBV5-6; no definite D call. The V end was cut by 4 bases, the J end by 0 bases, with 8 bases between. This CDR3 has 13 amino acids. CDR1 and CDR2 from the germline V gene are SGHDT and YYEEEE. The CDR3 reads CASSARNSYEQYF. The CDR3 DNA reads TGTGCCAGCAGCGCAAGGAACTCCTACGAGCAGTACTTC.

This chain joins TRBV28 and TRBJ2-5; 9 positions agree with TRBD2. The CDR3 consists of 19 residues. Losses at the gene ends were 7 bases for V and 2 bases for J; bases not matched to a gene: 20. The germline V gene has CDR1 MDHEN and CDR2 SYDVKM. CDR3 amino acids: CASTQGKGTSRRKQETQYF. The CDR3 nucleotides read TGTGCCAGCACCCAAGGGAAGGGGACTAGCCGGCGGAAACAAGAGACCCAGTACTTC. The variable domain in full, with the rest retrieved from reference TRBV28 and TRBJ2-5, is DVKVTQSSRYLVKRTGEKVFLECVQDMDHENMFWYRQDPGLGLRLIYFSYDVKMKEKGDIPEGYSVSREKKERFSLILESASTNQTSMYLCASTQGKGTSRRKQETQYFGPGTRLLVL.

The chain carries TRBV9 and TRBJ2-1, with TRBD2 matching 8 bases. This CDR3 is built from 19 residues. Germline lookup yields CDR1 SGDLS and CDR2 YYNGEE. V shed 3 bases and J 6 bases; nucleotides not matched to a gene: 20. The CDR3 here is CASSAQLAAMSEWANEQFF. The DNA of the CDR3 is TGTGCCAGCAGCGCCCAACTAGCGGCAATGTCGGAATGGGCCAATGAGCAGTTCTTC.